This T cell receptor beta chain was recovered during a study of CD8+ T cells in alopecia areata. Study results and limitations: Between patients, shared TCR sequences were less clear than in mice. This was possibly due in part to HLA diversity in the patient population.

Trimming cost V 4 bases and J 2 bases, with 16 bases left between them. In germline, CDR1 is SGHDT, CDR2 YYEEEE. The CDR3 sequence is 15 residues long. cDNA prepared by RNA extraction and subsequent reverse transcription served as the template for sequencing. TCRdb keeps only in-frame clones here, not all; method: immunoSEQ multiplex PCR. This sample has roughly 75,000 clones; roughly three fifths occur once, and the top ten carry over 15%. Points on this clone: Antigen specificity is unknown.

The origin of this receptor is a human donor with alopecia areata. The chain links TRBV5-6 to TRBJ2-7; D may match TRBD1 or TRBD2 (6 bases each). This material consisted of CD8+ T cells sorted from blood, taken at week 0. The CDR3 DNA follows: TGTGCCAGCAGCCAGGGGACTCCCCGCCCCTACGAGCAGTACTTC. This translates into CASSQGTPRPYEQYF. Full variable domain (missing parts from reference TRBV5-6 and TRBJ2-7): DAGVTQSPTHLIKTRGQQVTLRCSPKSGHDTVSWYQQALGQGPQFIFQYYEEEERQRGNFPDRFSGHQFPNYSSELNVNALLLGDSALYLCASSQGTPRPYEQYFGPGTRLTVT.